The 3 T cell receptor beta chains presented below share a single source sample, sequenced in a study of blood T cell repertoires in COVID-19. Generated by immunoSEQ multiplex PCR, the TCRdb table keeps only in-frame clones and is missing some. This table holds about 220,000 clones, about 79% found once. Sequences were obtained from PBMCs or T cells enriched from blood (not recorded which). These receptor sequences come from a woman aged 40 to 49 with acute COVID-19.

This chain joins TRBV5-5 and TRBJ2-3; no clear D. Germline CDR1 and CDR2: SGHKS and YYEKEE (reference sequence). The CDR3 extends over 14 amino acids. Trimming shortened V by 2 bases and J by 0 bases, and 7 bases separated the two germline ends. DNA for the CDR3: TGTGCCAGCAGCTTAACCAGGAGCACAGATACGCAGTATTTT. Protein sequence: CASSLTRSTDTQYF.

The V call is TRBV7-8, the J call TRBJ2-3; TRBD1 agrees at 7 bases. The CDR3 contains 12 residues. V gave up 5 bases and J gave up 12 bases; unmatched junction bases: 8. CDR1 and CDR2 (germline): SGHVS, FQNEAQ. CDR3 coding DNA: TGTGCCAGCAGCCCCGGGACAGCGTTCCAGTATTTT. This sequence encodes CASSPGTAFQYF.

J is TRBJ2-3 and V is TRBV30, with TRBD2 as a possible D gene (6 bases). This CDR3 is built from 13 residues. Germline CDR1 is GTSNPN and CDR2 is SVGIG (reference sequence). The germline V and J ends were trimmed by 0 bases and 3 bases, with 7 bases remaining between them. The CDR3 loop is CAWSVGGTDTQYF. The CDR3 bases are TGTGCCTGGAGTGTTGGGGGGACAGATACGCAGTATTTT.